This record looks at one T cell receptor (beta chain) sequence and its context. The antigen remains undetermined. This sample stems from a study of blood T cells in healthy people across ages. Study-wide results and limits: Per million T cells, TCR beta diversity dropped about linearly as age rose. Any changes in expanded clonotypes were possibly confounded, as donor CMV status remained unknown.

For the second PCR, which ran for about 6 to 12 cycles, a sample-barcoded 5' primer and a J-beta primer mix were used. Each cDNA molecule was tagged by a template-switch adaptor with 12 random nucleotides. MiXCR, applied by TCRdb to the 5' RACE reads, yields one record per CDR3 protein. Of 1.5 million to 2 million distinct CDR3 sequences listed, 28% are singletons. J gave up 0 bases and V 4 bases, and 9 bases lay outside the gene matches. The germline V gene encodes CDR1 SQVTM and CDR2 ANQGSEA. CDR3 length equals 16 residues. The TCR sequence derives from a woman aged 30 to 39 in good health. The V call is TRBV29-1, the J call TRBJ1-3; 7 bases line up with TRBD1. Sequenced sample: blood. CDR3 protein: CSVVLGTAGSGNTIYF. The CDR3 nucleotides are TGCAGCGTTGTTTTAGGGACAGCCGGCTCTGGAAACACCATATATTTT.